These 6 T cell receptor beta chains were sequenced from one sample in a study of cytomegalovirus exposure and HLA in healthy donors. 60 Vbeta and 13 Jbeta primers were used in PCR. Produced via immunoSEQ multiplex PCR; TCRdb's table is partial and in-frame only. The table lists about 99,000 clones, 79% of them singletons, with approximately 3.3% in the top ten. Input material: PBMCs. The source of these receptors is a male donor in good health and CMV-seropositive.

The chain carries TRBV6-5 and TRBJ2-7; D uncertain. Germline CDR1 and CDR2: MNHEY and SVGAGI. The ends were cut back, 4 bases at V and 6 bases at J, with 7 bases in the middle. The CDR3 contains 11 residues. The DNA for the CDR3 is TGTGCCAGCAGTTCCAGTTTCGAGCAGTACTTC. Protein: CASSSSFEQYF.

V gene TRBV7-9 combines with J gene TRBJ1-1; the D gene is possibly TRBD1 (5 bases). Germline-derived CDR1 and CDR2 are SEHNR and FQNEAQ (reference sequence). This CDR3 region has 13 residues. V was cut by 5 bases and J by 5 bases, with 12 bases left in between. The CDR3 is CASSLSTATEAFF. The CDR3 DNA reads as TGTGCCAGCAGCCTTTCGACAGCAACTGAAGCTTTCTTT.

The chain employs TRBV5-4 and TRBJ1-4; D is perhaps TRBD1 (5 bases). The CDR3 has 16 amino acids. Germline CDR1 reads SGHNT; CDR2 reads YYREEE (reference sequence). V was pared by 2 bases and J by 4 bases, with 15 bases between. CDR3 sequence: CASSFEARADNEKLFF. CDR3 DNA sequence: TGTGCCAGCAGCTTCGAGGCCAGGGCCGATAATGAAAAACTGTTTTTT.

The chain combines TRBV5-6 with TRBJ2-3; D may be TRBD1 (6 bases). Germline CDR1 and CDR2: SGHDT and YYEEEE. The V gene lost 1 base and the J gene lost 4 bases, with 10 bases spanning the gap. The CDR3 consists of 14 residues. This CDR3 reads CASSLRGGPDTQYF. The CDR3 bases are TGTGCCAGCAGCTTGCGAGGGGGACCAGATACGCAGTATTTT.

This chain links TRBV4-1 with TRBJ2-5, with 7 nucleotides matching TRBD2. CDR1 and CDR2 from the germline V gene are MGHRA and YSYEKL. The CDR3 covers 15 residues. The V and J ends lost 6 bases and 3 bases, in that order; junction bases with no gene match: 10. The DNA for the CDR3 is TGCGCCAGCAGGAAGTTCGGGGAGGGGAAAGAGACCCAGTACTTC. Translation: CASRKFGEGKETQYF.

The J gene is TRBJ1-5, the V gene TRBV21-1. TRBV21-1 is marked as a pseudogene. This CDR3 is built from 16 residues. CDR3 amino acids: CASSKVPDEANQPQHF. Written as DNA, the CDR3 is TGTGCCAGCAGCAAAGTCCCCGATGAGGCCAATCAGCCCCAGCATTTT.